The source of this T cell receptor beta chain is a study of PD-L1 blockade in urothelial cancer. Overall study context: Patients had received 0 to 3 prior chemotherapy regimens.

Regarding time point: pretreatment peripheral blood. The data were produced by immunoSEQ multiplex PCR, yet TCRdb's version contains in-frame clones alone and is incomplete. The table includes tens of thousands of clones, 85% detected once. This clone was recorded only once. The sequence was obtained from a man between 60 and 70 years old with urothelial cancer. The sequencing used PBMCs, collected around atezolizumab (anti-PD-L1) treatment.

CDR3 in DNA: TGTGCCAGCAGGGGCCGACAGGGAAGGAACACTGAAGCTTTCTTT. Protein product: CASRGRQGRNTEAFF. The chain combines TRBV6-1 with TRBJ1-1; TRBD1 agrees at 7 bases. J was trimmed by 1 base and V by 6 bases; bases with no gene match: 8. Germline V gene sequence: CDR1 MNHNS, CDR2 SASEGT. CDR3 length: 15 amino acids.